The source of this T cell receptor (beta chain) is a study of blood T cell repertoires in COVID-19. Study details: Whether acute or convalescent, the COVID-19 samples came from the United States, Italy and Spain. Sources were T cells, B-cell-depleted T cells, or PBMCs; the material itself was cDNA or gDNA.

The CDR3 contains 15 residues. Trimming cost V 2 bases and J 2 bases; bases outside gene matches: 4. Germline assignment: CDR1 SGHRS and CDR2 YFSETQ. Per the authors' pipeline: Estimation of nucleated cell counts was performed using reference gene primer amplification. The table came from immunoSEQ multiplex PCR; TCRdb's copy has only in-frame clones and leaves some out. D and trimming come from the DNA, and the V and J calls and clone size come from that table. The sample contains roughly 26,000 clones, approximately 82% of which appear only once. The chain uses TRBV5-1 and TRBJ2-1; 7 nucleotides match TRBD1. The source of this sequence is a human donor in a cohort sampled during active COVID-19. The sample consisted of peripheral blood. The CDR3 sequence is CASSFDRVAYNEQFF. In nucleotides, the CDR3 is TGCGCCAGCAGCTTTGACAGGGTTGCCTACAATGAGCAGTTCTTC.